These 18 T cell receptor beta chains were sequenced from one sample in a study of T cell responses to AZD1222 COVID-19 vaccine. Generated by immunoSEQ multiplex PCR, the TCRdb table keeps only in-frame clones and is missing some. The sample holds more than 60,000 clones; 85% to 90% are singletons and the top ten take about 19%. Sequenced here: peripheral blood, sampled on day 0 of AZD1222 vaccination. These receptors all stem from an adult in good health.

The rearrangement links TRBV9 to TRBJ1-2; D unresolved. The V end was cut by 4 bases, the J end by 8 bases, with 15 bases between. Germline-derived CDR1 and CDR2 are SGDLS and YYNGEE. The CDR3 is 13 residues long. CDR3 nucleotides: TGTGCCAGCAGCCACCAGAGGGATCAGGGCTACACCTTC. Translation gives CASSHQRDQGYTF.

This clone was found once. The chain is built from TRBV3-1 (or the pseudogene TRBV3-2) and TRBJ1-2; no definite D call. With 3 bases removed from V and 0 bases from J, the gap between germline ends came to 14 bases. Germline CDR1 reads LGHDT; CDR2 reads YNNKEL (reference sequence). The CDR3 runs 16 residues. In DNA, the CDR3 is TGTGCCAGCAGCCATTATAACGGTCGAGCTAACTATGGCTACACCTTC. Residues: CASSHYNGRANYGYTF.

This sequence joins TRBV7-9 and TRBJ2-2, with 7 bases aligning to TRBD1. The CDR3 totals 14 residues. Germline CDR1 is SEHNR and CDR2 is FQNEAQ (reference sequence). V trimming: 11 bases; J trimming: 4 bases; junction bases outside the gene matches: 10. The CDR3 DNA follows: TGTGCCGGATCTACAGGGGTGAGCACCGGGGAGCTGTTTTTT. This codes for CAGSTGVSTGELFF.

The chain uses TRBV2 and TRBJ2-1, with 7 bases lining up with TRBD2. V was clipped by 4 bases and J by 7 bases; unmatched bases: 7. The CDR3 is 14 residues long. The germline gives CDR1 SNHLY, CDR2 FYNNEI. CDR3 nucleotides: TGTGCCAGCAGTGCAGCGGGGCTCATGAATGAGCAGTTCTTC. Translated, it gives CASSAAGLMNEQFF.

The rearrangement uses TRBV11-2 and TRBJ1-4; 8 bases match TRBD1. Trimming removed 5 bases from V and 5 bases from J; junction bases left unmatched: 7. Germline-derived CDR1 and CDR2 are SGHAT and FQNNGV. The length of the CDR3 is 15 residues. The CDR3 coding sequence is TGTGCCAGCAGCCCCCAGGGGGCGCGGAATGAAAAACTGTTTTTT. It specifies CASSPQGARNEKLFF.

V and J are TRBV7-2 and TRBJ1-1; tentatively, D is TRBD1 (5 bases). This CDR3 has 14 amino acids. Germline assignment: CDR1 SGHTA and CDR2 FQGNSA. The germline V and J ends were trimmed by 2 bases and 4 bases, with 11 bases remaining between them. The DNA of the CDR3 is TGTGCCAGCAGCTTAAGTTGGGGGAGCACTGAAGCTTTCTTT. Amino acids: CASSLSWGSTEAFF.

The CDR3 here is CASSLDDRGRNTEAFF. As DNA, the CDR3 is TGCGCCAGCAGCTTGGACGACAGGGGGAGAAACACTGAAGCTTTCTTT. The chain combines TRBV5-1 with TRBJ1-1, with TRBD1 identical over 9 bases. Germline values: CDR1 SGHRS, CDR2 YFSETQ. The trim removed 0 bases at V and 2 bases at J, leaving 5 bases unmatched. CDR3 length: 16 residues.

The V and J genes are TRBV2 and TRBJ2-2, with D tentatively TRBD2 (6 bases). Looked up from germline, CDR1 is SNHLY and CDR2 is FYNNEI. The CDR3 contains 13 residues. Trimming shortened V by 4 bases and J by 6 bases, and 9 bases separated the two germline ends. CDR3 sequence: CASSVGGSGELFF. DNA for the CDR3: TGTGCCAGCAGTGTTGGAGGGTCCGGGGAGCTGTTTTTT.

The CDR3 region is CASTLRQGHPINYGYTF. The CDR3 DNA reads TGTGCCAGTACGTTGAGGCAGGGACACCCGATTAACTATGGCTACACCTTC. V is TRBV19 and J is TRBJ1-2; maybe TRBD1 (6 bases). V was pared by 7 bases and J by 1 base, with 22 bases between. CDR3 size: 17 residues. Looked up from germline, CDR1 is LNHDA and CDR2 is SQIVND (reference sequence).

This chain links TRBV9 with TRBJ2-7; 7 positions agree with TRBD2. The V gene end was trimmed by 0 bases and the J gene end by 0 bases; junction bases not matched to a gene: 9. The CDR3 is 17 residues long. CDR1 SGDLS and CDR2 YYNGEE come from the germline V gene. In DNA form, the CDR3 reads TGTGCCAGCAGCGTAGGAGGAGGCGGGGGATACTCCTACGAGCAGTACTTC. It is translated as CASSVGGGGGYSYEQYF.

The chain links TRBV19 to TRBJ2-7; a possible D gene is TRBD2 (6 bases). Germline V gene data show CDR1 as LNHDA and CDR2 as SQIVND (reference sequence). V shed 4 bases and J shed 0 bases, with 13 bases lying between them. The CDR3 has 15 amino acids. The CDR3 loop reads CASSTGRGSSYEQYF. The CDR3 DNA is TGTGCCAGTAGTACAGGGCGGGGAAGCTCCTACGAGCAGTACTTC.

This clone has a single count. The chain carries TRBV21-1 and TRBJ1-6; the tabulated D call, TRBD1, remains unverified against the DNA. TRBV21-1 is listed as a pseudogene. The CDR3 length is 18 residues. The CDR3 DNA follows: TGTGCCAGCAGCAAGTCCCTCCAAGCCAGGGACTATAATTCACCCCTCCACTTT. Translated: CASSKSLQARDYNSPLHF.

This clone has a handful of counts. This chain uses TRBV28 with TRBJ2-1, with 9 nucleotides matching TRBD1. Germline-derived CDR1 and CDR2 are MDHEN and SYDVKM. The CDR3 extends over 13 amino acids. With 6 bases clipped from V and 10 bases from J, the junction kept 7 bases outside the gene matches. Here the CDR3 reads CASRPTGGREQFF. CDR3 sequence (DNA): TGTGCCAGCAGACCCACAGGGGGCAGAGAGCAGTTCTTC.

The chain is built from TRBV19 and TRBJ2-1; 9 bases line up with TRBD2. Unmatched junction bases numbered 12, after V lost 3 bases and J lost 9 bases. CDR1 and CDR2 from the germline V gene are LNHDA and SQIVND (reference sequence). The CDR3 is 16 amino acids. In nucleotides, the CDR3 is TGTGCCAGTAGTATCGGGGCGACTAGCGGAAGACGTGAGCAGTTCTTC. Encoded protein: CASSIGATSGRREQFF.

CDR3 in DNA: TGTGCCAGCAGTTACTCGAGGGGGCACACTGAAGCTTTCTTT. This encodes CASSYSRGHTEAFF. The genes are TRBV6-2 or TRBV6-3 and TRBJ1-1; 7 bases map to TRBD1. CDR1 is MNHEY, CDR2 SVGEGT, per germline. J gave up 3 bases and V 0 bases, and 1 base lay outside the gene matches. The CDR3 extends over 14 amino acids.

DNA of the CDR3: TGTGCCAGCAGCTTAGTAAGACTAGCGGGTAACACAGATACGCAGTATTTT. Translated, it gives CASSLVRLAGNTDTQYF. V gene TRBV7-2 combines with J gene TRBJ2-3; 10 positions match TRBD2. Germline V gene lookup returns CDR1 SGHTA and CDR2 FQGNSA. Trimming cost V 1 base and J 2 bases; bases outside gene matches: 6. This CDR3 contains 17 residues.

The V and J genes are TRBV9 and TRBJ1-4; D gene ambiguous. Trimming stripped 4 bases from V and 0 bases from J, with 10 bases between. CDR3 length equals 15 residues. Germline CDR1 SGDLS, CDR2 YYNGEE. The CDR3 protein is CASSLRPATNEKLFF. The CDR3 coding sequence is TGTGCCAGCAGCCTCCGACCGGCAACTAATGAAAAACTGTTTTTT.

The rearrangement joins TRBV28 to TRBJ1-2, with 7 nucleotides matching TRBD1. Germline loops: CDR1 MDHEN, CDR2 SYDVKM. The CDR3 is 15 residues long. V lost 4 bases to trimming and J lost 1 base; unmatched junction nucleotides: 6. The CDR3 loop is CASSYRGRRNYGYTF. DNA of the CDR3: TGTGCCAGCAGTTATAGGGGGCGGCGTAACTATGGCTACACCTTC.